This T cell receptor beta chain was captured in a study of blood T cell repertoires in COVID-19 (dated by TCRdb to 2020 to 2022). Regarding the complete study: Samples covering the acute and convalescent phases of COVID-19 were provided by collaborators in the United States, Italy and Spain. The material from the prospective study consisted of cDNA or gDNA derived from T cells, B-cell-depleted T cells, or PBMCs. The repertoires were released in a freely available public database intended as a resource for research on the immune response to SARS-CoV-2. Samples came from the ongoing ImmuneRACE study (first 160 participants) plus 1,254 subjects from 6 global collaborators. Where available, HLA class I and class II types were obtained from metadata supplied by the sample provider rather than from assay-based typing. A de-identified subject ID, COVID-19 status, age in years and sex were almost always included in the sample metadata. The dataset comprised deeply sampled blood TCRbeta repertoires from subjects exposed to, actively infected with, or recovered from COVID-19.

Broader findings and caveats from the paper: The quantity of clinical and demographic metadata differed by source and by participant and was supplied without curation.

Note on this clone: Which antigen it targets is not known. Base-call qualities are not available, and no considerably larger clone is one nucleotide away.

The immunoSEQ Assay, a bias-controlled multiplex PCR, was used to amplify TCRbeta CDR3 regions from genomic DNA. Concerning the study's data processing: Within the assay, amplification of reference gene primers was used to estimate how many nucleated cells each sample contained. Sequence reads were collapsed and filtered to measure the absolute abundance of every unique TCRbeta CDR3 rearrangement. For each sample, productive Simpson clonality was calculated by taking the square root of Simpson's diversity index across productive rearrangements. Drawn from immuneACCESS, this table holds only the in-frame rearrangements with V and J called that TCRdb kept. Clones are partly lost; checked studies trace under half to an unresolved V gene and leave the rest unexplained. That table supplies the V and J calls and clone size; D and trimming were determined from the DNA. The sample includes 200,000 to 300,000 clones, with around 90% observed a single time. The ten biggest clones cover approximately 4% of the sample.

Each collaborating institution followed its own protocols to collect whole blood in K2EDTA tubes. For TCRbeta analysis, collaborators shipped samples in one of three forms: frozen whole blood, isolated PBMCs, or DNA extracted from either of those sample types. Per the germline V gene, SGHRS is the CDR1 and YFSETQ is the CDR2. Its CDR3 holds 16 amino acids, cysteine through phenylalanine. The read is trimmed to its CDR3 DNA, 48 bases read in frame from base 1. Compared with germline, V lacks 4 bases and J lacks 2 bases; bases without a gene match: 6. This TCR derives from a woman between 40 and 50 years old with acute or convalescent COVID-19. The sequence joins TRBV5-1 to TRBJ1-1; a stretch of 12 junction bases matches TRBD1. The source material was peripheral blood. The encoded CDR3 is CASSKGTGGVNTEAFF. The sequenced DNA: TGCGCCAGCAGCAAAGGGACAGGGGGCGTAAACACTGAAGCTTTCTTT.